This T cell receptor beta chain stems from a study of beta chain features in type 1 diabetes. Of the isolated RNA, all was reverse transcribed, and so the sequenced material was expressed TCRB transcripts. The repertoire was sequenced with immunoSEQ multiplex PCR; TCRdb's copy has only in-frame clones and lacks some. The sample lists approximately 140,000 clones; 6.9% were seen once. This clone was counted a few times. CD4+ naive, central memory, regulatory and stem cell-like memory subsets were isolated by sorting on CD45RO/CCR7/CD25/CD127/CD95/CD27. Populations isolated by sorting all had purity greater than 95%. V dropped 5 bases and J dropped 1 base, with 9 bases sitting between them. CDR1 is SEHNR, CDR2 FQNEAQ, per germline (reference sequence). There are 14 residues in the CDR3.

The specimen sequenced was central memory CD4+ T cells from blood. This clonotype was sampled from a woman aged 25 to 39 in good health. The genes are TRBV7-9 and TRBJ1-5; D remains ambiguous. The CDR3 region has the DNA TGTGCCAGCAGCCAGGCGGGAAGCAATCAGCCCCAGCATTTT. Protein: CASSQAGSNQPQHF.